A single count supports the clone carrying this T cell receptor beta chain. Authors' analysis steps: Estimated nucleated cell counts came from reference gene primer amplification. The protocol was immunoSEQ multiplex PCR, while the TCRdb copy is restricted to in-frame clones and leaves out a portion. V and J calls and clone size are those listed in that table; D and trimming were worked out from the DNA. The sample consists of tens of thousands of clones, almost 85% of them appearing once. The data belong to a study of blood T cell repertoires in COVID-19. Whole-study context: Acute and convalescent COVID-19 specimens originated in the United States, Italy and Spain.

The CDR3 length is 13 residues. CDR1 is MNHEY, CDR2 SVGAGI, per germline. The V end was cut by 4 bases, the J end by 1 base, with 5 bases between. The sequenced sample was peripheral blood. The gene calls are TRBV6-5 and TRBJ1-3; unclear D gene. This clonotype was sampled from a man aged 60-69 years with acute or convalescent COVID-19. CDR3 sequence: CASSSRSGNTIYF. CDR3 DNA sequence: TGTGCCAGCAGTTCCAGGTCTGGAAACACCATATATTTT.